The following is a T cell receptor beta chain sequence with its context. Its antigen is not identified. Different DNA sequences within this sample yield the same CDR3. The CDR3 is 16 residues long. Germline V gene lookup returns CDR1 SGHTA and CDR2 FQGTGA. The ends were cut back, 4 bases at V and 0 bases at J, with 10 bases in the middle. This specimen comes from a study of regulatory and conventional T cells in RAG deficiency. Notes on the study in general: Omenn patients showed >80% Treg-Tconv overlap and shorter CDR3 lengths.

The method was immunoSEQ multiplex PCR; TCRdb's version includes in-frame clones alone and lacks a portion of them. The repertoire consists of 5,500 to 8,500 clones, with roughly 89% occurring once and the leading ten covering approximately 1.5%. Blood CD4+ CD25-high CD127-low regulatory T cells supplied the genomic DNA template. This sample was shared with a second study, whose subject was regulatory T cells. This second study says: Amplification used 52 TRBV primers and 13 TRBJ primers.

The source of this sequence is a human donor in good health. The chain joins TRBV7-3 to TRBJ1-6; no clear D gene. The sample comprised CD127- CD25+ CD4+ Tregs sorted from blood. Here the CDR3 DNA reads TGTGCCAGCAGCTCCCATTCTAGCTCCTATAATTCACCCCTCCACTTT. It yields the protein CASSSHSSSYNSPLHF. The full variable domain, in which reference TRBV7-3 and TRBJ1-6 provide the parts outside the CDR3, is GAGVSQTPSNKVTEKGKYVELRCDPISGHTALYWYRQSLGQGPEFLIYFQGTGAADDSGLPNDRFFAVRPEGSVSTLKIQRTERGDSAVYLCASSSHSSSYNSPLHFGNGTRLTVT.